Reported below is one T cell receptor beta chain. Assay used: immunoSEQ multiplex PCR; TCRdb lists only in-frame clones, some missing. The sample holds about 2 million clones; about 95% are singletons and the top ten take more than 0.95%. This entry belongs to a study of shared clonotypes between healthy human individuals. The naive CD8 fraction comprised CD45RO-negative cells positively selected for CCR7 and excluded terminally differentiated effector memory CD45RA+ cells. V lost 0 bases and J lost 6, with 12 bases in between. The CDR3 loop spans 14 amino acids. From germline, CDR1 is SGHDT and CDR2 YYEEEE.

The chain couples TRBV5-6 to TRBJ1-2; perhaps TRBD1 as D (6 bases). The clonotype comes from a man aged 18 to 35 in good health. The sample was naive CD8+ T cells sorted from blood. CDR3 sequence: CASSLVSGDHGYTF. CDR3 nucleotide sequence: TGTGCCAGCAGCTTGGTCTCAGGGGATCATGGCTACACCTTC.